This is a list of T cell receptor beta chains from one sample in a study of radiotherapy plus CTLA-4 blockade in lung cancer. Method: immunoSEQ multiplex PCR; TCRdb's copy keeps in-frame clones and lacks some. The sample consists of about 45,000 clones, around 70% of them appearing once. Sequencing was performed on peripheral blood, taken from a patient treated with radiotherapy plus ipilimumab. These receptors all stem from a human donor with non-small cell lung cancer who had a partial response to radiotherapy plus ipilimumab. Each CDR3 is given with its conserved first and last residue. Fields, in order: D gene, clone size, J gene, V gene, CDR3 DNA, CDR3 protein. D genes are given only for firm matches. Not all rows give a size; the values are once, few, many and, for expanded clones, a class.

d_gene: NA
abundance: few
j_gene: TRBJ1-1
v_gene: TRBV6-1
CDR3nt: TGTGCCAGCAGCCCTGACACCTACACTGAAGCTTTCTTT
CDR3aa: CASSPDTYTEAFF

d_gene: NA
abundance: NA
j_gene: TRBJ1-1
v_gene: TRBV7-9
CDR3nt: TGTGCCAGCAACCCCGCGGGGGATGCTGAAGCTTTCTTT
CDR3aa: CASNPAGDAEAFF

d_gene: TRBD2
abundance: NA
j_gene: TRBJ2-5
v_gene: TRBV5-1
CDR3nt: TGCGCCAGCAGCTTGGGAGGCGGGGGGGACGAGACCCAGTACTTC
CDR3aa: CASSLGGGGDETQYF

d_gene: NA
abundance: NA
j_gene: TRBJ1-5
v_gene: TRBV6-1
CDR3nt: TGTGCCAGCAGGGAGGGGTTGAGCAATCAGCCCCAGCATTTT
CDR3aa: CASREGLSNQPQHF

d_gene: NA
abundance: NA
j_gene: TRBJ1-2
v_gene: TRBV11-2
CDR3nt: TGTGCCAGCAGCTTAGATGCGGGTATTGGCGGCAACGAAGGCTACACCTTC
CDR3aa: CASSLDAGIGGNEGYTF

d_gene: TRBD1
abundance: NA
j_gene: TRBJ2-5
v_gene: TRBV7-9
CDR3nt: TGTGCCAGCAGCCCCGGGACAGGGATCCAAGAGACCCAGTACTTC
CDR3aa: CASSPGTGIQETQYF

d_gene: NA
abundance: NA
j_gene: TRBJ2-7
v_gene: TRBV2
CDR3nt: TGTGCCAGCAGTGTTGGCAGGGCCACCTACGAGCAGTACTTC
CDR3aa: CASSVGRATYEQYF

d_gene: TRBD2
abundance: NA
j_gene: TRBJ2-1
v_gene: TRBV6-6
CDR3nt: TGTGCCAGCAAGCCCTCGGCGGGGGGGCCGGAGAATGAGCAGTTCTTC
CDR3aa: CASKPSAGGPENEQFF

d_gene: TRBD1
abundance: NA
j_gene: TRBJ2-7
v_gene: TRBV5-4
CDR3nt: TGTGCCAGCAGGGAGGTAGGGACAGGGAACTACGAGCAGTACTTC
CDR3aa: CASREVGTGNYEQYF

d_gene: NA
abundance: NA
j_gene: TRBJ1-1
v_gene: TRBV2
CDR3nt: TGTGCCAGCAGTGTTACCGACAGCATGAACACTGAAGCTTTCTTT
CDR3aa: CASSVTDSMNTEAFF

d_gene: TRBD2
abundance: NA
j_gene: TRBJ2-3
v_gene: TRBV4-3
CDR3nt: TGCGCCAGCAGCCAAGGGTACGAGCGGGGCGCCCTGGGTCTCACAGATACGCAGTATTTT
CDR3aa: CASSQGYERGALGLTDTQYF

d_gene: NA
abundance: NA
j_gene: TRBJ1-1
v_gene: TRBV11-2
CDR3nt: TGTGCCAGCAGCTCCGGAGGGGTAGCCACTGAAGCTTTCTTT
CDR3aa: CASSSGGVATEAFF

d_gene: NA
abundance: NA
j_gene: TRBJ2-3
v_gene: TRBV9
CDR3nt: TGTGCCAGCAGCGTAGGACCGGGGGGCCTCACAGATACGCAGTATTTT
CDR3aa: CASSVGPGGLTDTQYF

d_gene: NA
abundance: NA
j_gene: TRBJ1-5
v_gene: TRBV6-1
CDR3nt: TGTGCCACCACAAGACGGGAGAATCAGCCCCAGCATTTT
CDR3aa: CATTRRENQPQHF

d_gene: TRBD1
abundance: NA
j_gene: TRBJ2-7
v_gene: TRBV19
CDR3nt: TGTGCCAGTAGGCCTCGGGACAGGGTCGGGGAGCAGTACTTC
CDR3aa: CASRPRDRVGEQYF

d_gene: TRBD1
abundance: once
j_gene: TRBJ1-5
v_gene: TRBV27
CDR3nt: TGTGCCAGCAGTTTCCAGGGGGCGTACAATCAGCCCCAGCATTTT
CDR3aa: CASSFQGAYNQPQHF

d_gene: TRBD1
abundance: NA
j_gene: TRBJ1-1
v_gene: TRBV5-1
CDR3nt: TGCGCCAGCAGCTTCACAGGGGTCAGGAACACTGAAGCTTTCTTT
CDR3aa: CASSFTGVRNTEAFF

d_gene: NA
abundance: NA
j_gene: TRBJ1-5
v_gene: TRBV19
CDR3nt: TGTGCCAGTGGGTCGGCGGGAAAAAGGGATGGGCAGCCCCAGCATTTT
CDR3aa: CASGSAGKRDGQPQHF

d_gene: TRBD2
abundance: NA
j_gene: TRBJ2-7
v_gene: TRBV7-3
CDR3nt: TGTGCCAGCAGCCCCGGCCGGACTAGCGTCTACGAGCAGTACTTC
CDR3aa: CASSPGRTSVYEQYF

d_gene: NA
abundance: NA
j_gene: TRBJ2-3
v_gene: TRBV7-9
CDR3nt: TGTGCCAGCAGCTCTATAAGGGGAGATACGCAGTATTTT
CDR3aa: CASSSIRGDTQYF

d_gene: TRBD2
abundance: NA
j_gene: TRBJ2-3
v_gene: TRBV19
CDR3nt: TGTGCCAGTAGTATCTCAGGACTAGCGTCGTCAGATACGCAGTATTTT
CDR3aa: CASSISGLASSDTQYF

d_gene: TRBD1
abundance: few
j_gene: TRBJ2-1
v_gene: TRBV2
CDR3nt: TGTGCCAGCAGCCGGGACAGCTCCTACAATGAGCAGTTCTTC
CDR3aa: CASSRDSSYNEQFF

d_gene: TRBD1
abundance: few
j_gene: TRBJ1-2
v_gene: TRBV19
CDR3nt: TGTGCCAGTAGTACCGGACAGGGGTATGGCTACACCTTC
CDR3aa: CASSTGQGYGYTF

d_gene: NA
abundance: NA
j_gene: TRBJ1-1
v_gene: TRBV10-2
CDR3nt: TGCGCCAGTCGGGGTAGGGTGGCAGATGAAGCTTTCTTT
CDR3aa: CASRGRVADEAFF

d_gene: TRBD1
abundance: NA
j_gene: TRBJ2-5
v_gene: TRBV19
CDR3nt: TGTGCCAGTGCCGGGACAGGGGGAATAGAGACCCAGTACTTC
CDR3aa: CASAGTGGIETQYF

d_gene: NA
abundance: NA
j_gene: TRBJ2-7
v_gene: TRBV19
CDR3nt: TGTGCCAGTAGTCCCGGACAGATCTTCGGCGAGCAGTACTTC
CDR3aa: CASSPGQIFGEQYF

d_gene: NA
abundance: many
j_gene: TRBJ2-7
v_gene: TRBV6-6
CDR3nt: TGTGCCAGCAGACCAACCTCGGGAGTTGGAGAGCAGTACTTC
CDR3aa: CASRPTSGVGEQYF

d_gene: TRBD2
abundance: NA
j_gene: TRBJ2-3
v_gene: TRBV9
CDR3nt: TGTGTCAGCAGCGGCATCAGGGGCCGGGAGGGGTCAGATACGCAGTATTTT
CDR3aa: CVSSGIRGREGSDTQYF

d_gene: TRBD1
abundance: NA
j_gene: TRBJ1-2
v_gene: TRBV2
CDR3nt: TGTGCCAGCAGCGGGACAGGGATCTATGGCTACACCTTC
CDR3aa: CASSGTGIYGYTF

d_gene: NA
abundance: NA
j_gene: TRBJ2-6
v_gene: TRBV6-1
CDR3nt: TGTGCCAGCAGTATACAGCCCTCTGGGGCCAACGTCCTGACTTTC
CDR3aa: CASSIQPSGANVLTF

d_gene: NA
abundance: NA
j_gene: TRBJ1-5
v_gene: TRBV6-1
CDR3nt: TGTGCCAGCAGTGAAGAGGTGTCAGGGAGCAATCAGCCCCAGCATTTT
CDR3aa: CASSEEVSGSNQPQHF

d_gene: TRBD2
abundance: NA
j_gene: TRBJ2-3
v_gene: TRBV5-4
CDR3nt: TGTGCCAGCAGCTCGTTAACTAGCGGGGGCCCCGTAGATACGCAGTATTTT
CDR3aa: CASSSLTSGGPVDTQYF

d_gene: TRBD2
abundance: NA
j_gene: TRBJ2-7
v_gene: TRBV6-6
CDR3nt: TGTGCCAGCAGTTACGGAGCGGGGGGGGGATGGTACGAGCAGTACTTC
CDR3aa: CASSYGAGGGWYEQYF

d_gene: TRBD1
abundance: NA
j_gene: TRBJ2-7
v_gene: TRBV5-1
CDR3nt: TGCGCCAGCAGCCACCCCGGGACAGGGCCTTACGAGCAGTACTTC
CDR3aa: CASSHPGTGPYEQYF